This TCR beta chain was captured in a study of cytomegalovirus exposure and HLA in healthy donors. Looking at the study overall: Roughly 80 million unique TCRs from HLA-typed donors made up an early data release. General observations from the study: There were some public TCRs occurring in many donors, but most TCR sequences were rare. What a later analysis showed was that several of the most significant clusters appeared linked to common viral pathogens.

The CDR3 spans 15 residues. Germline CDR1 and CDR2: MDHEN and SYDVKM. J gave up 8 bases and V 1 base, and 7 bases lay outside the gene matches. A multiplex PCR was run with 60 Vbeta primers and 13 Jbeta primers. Only in-frame clones appear in the TCRdb table, and some are missing; sequencing was by immunoSEQ multiplex PCR. The sample has about 190,000 clones, roughly four fifths seen once. A word on this clone: Its antigen is as yet unknown.

The chain carries TRBV28 and TRBJ2-1; TRBD2 matches 8 bases. This sequence was found in a woman aged 25 to 39 in good health and CMV-seropositive. The sample taken for sequencing was PBMCs. The CDR3 loop is CASSLSREGRDEQFF. CDR3 DNA: TGTGCCAGCAGTTTATCCCGGGAGGGGAGGGATGAGCAGTTCTTC.